Listed here are 5 T cell receptor beta chains from one sample, sequenced in a study of blood T cell repertoires in COVID-19. Sequencing was performed with immunoSEQ multiplex PCR; in TCRdb, only in-frame clones are kept and a portion is missing. Seen here are about 240,000 clones, about 90% observed once, and the top ten hold about 0.8%. Sequenced material: peripheral blood. The receptors derive from a man aged 25 to 40 with COVID-19, enrolled during active disease.

This clone was counted a single time. The V and J genes are TRBV3-1 (or the pseudogene TRBV3-2) and TRBJ2-3; TRBD2 matches at 9 bases. The CDR3 loop spans 17 amino acids. Germline CDR1 is LGHDT and CDR2 is YNNKEL (reference sequence). V trimming: 0 bases; J trimming: 3 bases; junction bases outside the gene matches: 7. CDR3 region: CASSQDDSGGSTDTQYF. In DNA form, the CDR3 reads TGTGCCAGCAGCCAAGACGATAGCGGGGGAAGTACAGATACGCAGTATTTT.

This rearrangement joins TRBV7-9 to TRBJ2-6; D possibly corresponds to TRBD1 (6 bases). CDR1 is SEHNR and CDR2 is FQNEAQ in the germline V gene (reference sequence). Trimming took off 1 base at V and 2 bases at J, with 9 bases between the two ends. This CDR3 contains 16 residues. The CDR3 loop reads CASSLDRVPGANVLTF. CDR3 nucleotide sequence: TGTGCCAGCAGCTTAGACAGGGTCCCTGGGGCCAACGTCCTGACTTTC. The variable domain in full, with the rest retrieved from reference TRBV7-9 and TRBJ2-6, is DTGVSQNPRHKITKRGQNVTFRCDPISEHNRLYWYRQTLGQGPEFLTYFQNEAQLEKSRLLSDRFSAERPKGSFSTLEIQRTEQGDSAMYLCASSLDRVPGANVLTFGAGSRLTVL.

The chain recombines TRBV6-5 with TRBJ2-7, with D unclear. Between the trimmed V and J ends, which lost 6 bases and 2 bases, there was a span of 11 bases. The CDR3 loop spans 13 amino acids. Germline CDR1 and CDR2: MNHEY and SVGAGI. The CDR3 here is CASRPDTAYEQYF. CDR3 coding DNA: TGTGCCAGCAGGCCAGACACCGCCTACGAGCAGTACTTC.

This clone was observed a single time. The rearrangement uses TRBV6-6 and TRBJ1-5; 10 bases map to TRBD1. In germline, CDR1 is MNHNY, CDR2 SVGAGI (reference sequence). J gave up 7 bases and V 6 bases, and 9 bases lay outside the gene matches. The CDR3 runs to 15 residues. The CDR3: CASSHDRGQWQPQHF. DNA of the CDR3: TGTGCCAGCAGCCATGACAGGGGGCAATGGCAGCCCCAGCATTTT.

This clone was recorded only once. This chain uses TRBV4-2 with TRBJ2-7; TRBD2 matches at 10 bases. The CDR3 runs 18 residues. The germline V gene encodes CDR1 LGHNA and CDR2 YNFKEQ. V shed 0 bases, J shed 7 bases, and the junction held 15 bases outside the gene matches. The CDR3 protein is CASSQDPRTSGSPQEQYF. The CDR3 nucleotides are TGTGCCAGCAGCCAAGATCCCCGGACTAGCGGCTCCCCCCAGGAGCAGTACTTC.